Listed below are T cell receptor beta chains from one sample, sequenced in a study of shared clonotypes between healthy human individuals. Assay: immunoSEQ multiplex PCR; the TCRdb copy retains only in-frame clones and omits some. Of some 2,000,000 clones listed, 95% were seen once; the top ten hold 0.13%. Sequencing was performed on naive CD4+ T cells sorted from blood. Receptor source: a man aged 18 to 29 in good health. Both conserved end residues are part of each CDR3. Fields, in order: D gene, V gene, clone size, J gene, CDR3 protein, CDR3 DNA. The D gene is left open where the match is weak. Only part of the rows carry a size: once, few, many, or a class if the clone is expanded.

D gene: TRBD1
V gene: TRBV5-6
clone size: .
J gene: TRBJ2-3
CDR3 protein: CASRPTGGTDTQYF
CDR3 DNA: TGTGCCAGCAGACCGACAGGGGGGACAGATACGCAGTATTTT

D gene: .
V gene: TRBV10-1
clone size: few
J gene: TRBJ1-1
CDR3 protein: CASSENGREAFF
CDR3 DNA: TGCGCCAGCAGTGAGAACGGACGAGAAGCTTTCTTT

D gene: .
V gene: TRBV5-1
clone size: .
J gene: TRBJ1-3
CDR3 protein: CASSLALDGNTIYF
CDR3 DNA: TGCGCCAGCAGCTTGGCCCTGGATGGAAACACCATATATTTT

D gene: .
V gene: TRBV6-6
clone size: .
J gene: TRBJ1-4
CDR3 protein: CASKTGGKGSEELFF
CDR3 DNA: TGTGCCAGCAAAACGGGGGGGAAGGGCAGCGAAGAACTGTTTTTT

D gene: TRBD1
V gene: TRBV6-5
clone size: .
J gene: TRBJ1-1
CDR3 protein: CASSRGGNTEAFF
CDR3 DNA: TGTGCCAGCAGCAGGGGGGGGAACACTGAAGCTTTCTTT

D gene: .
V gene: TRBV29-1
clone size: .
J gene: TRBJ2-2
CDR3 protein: CGLADTGELFF
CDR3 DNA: TGCGGGTTGGCGGACACCGGGGAGCTGTTTTTT

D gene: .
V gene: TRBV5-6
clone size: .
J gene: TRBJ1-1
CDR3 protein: CASSAIGNTEAFF
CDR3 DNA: TGTGCCAGCAGTGCCATCGGGAACACTGAAGCTTTCTTT

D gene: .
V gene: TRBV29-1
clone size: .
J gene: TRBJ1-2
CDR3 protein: CTAYGYTF
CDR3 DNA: TGCACCGCCTATGGCTACACCTTC

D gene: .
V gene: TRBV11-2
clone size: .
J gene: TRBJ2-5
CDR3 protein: CASRGLGAQETQYF
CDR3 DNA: TGTGCCAGCAGAGGCCTGGGGGCCCAGGAGACCCAGTACTTC

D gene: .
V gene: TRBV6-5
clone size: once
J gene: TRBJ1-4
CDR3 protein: CASSSWKGVNEKLFF
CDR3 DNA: TGTGCCAGCAGTTCCTGGAAAGGGGTTAATGAAAAACTGTTTTTT

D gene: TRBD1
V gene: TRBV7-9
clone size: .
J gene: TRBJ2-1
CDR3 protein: CASSMPGQGADNEQFF
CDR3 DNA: TGTGCCAGCAGCATGCCGGGACAGGGGGCGGATAATGAGCAGTTCTTC

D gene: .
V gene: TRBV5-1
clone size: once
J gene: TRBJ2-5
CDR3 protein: CASSLEWHLVGETQYF
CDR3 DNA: TGCGCCAGCAGCTTGGAGTGGCATTTAGTAGGAGAGACCCAGTACTTC

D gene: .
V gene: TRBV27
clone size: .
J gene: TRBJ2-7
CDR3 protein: CASSLGQGRYEQYF
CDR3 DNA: TGTGCCAGCAGTTTAGGGCAGGGTCGGTACGAGCAGTACTTC

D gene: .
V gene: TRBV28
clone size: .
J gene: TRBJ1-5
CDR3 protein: CASSLPIGHQPQHF
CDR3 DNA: TGTGCCAGCAGTTTGCCCATAGGGCATCAGCCCCAGCATTTT

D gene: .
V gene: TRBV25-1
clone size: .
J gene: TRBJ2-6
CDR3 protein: CASSDPSTGANVLTF
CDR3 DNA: TGTGCCAGCAGTGACCCTAGCACCGGGGCCAACGTCCTGACTTTC

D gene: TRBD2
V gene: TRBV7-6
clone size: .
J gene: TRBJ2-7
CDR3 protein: CASSLGGRVYEQYF
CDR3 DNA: TGTGCCAGCAGCCTCGGGGGGAGAGTCTACGAGCAGTACTTC

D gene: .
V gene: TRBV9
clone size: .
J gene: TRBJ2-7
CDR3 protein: CASSPGRASRYEQYF
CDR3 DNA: TGTGCCAGCAGCCCCGGAAGGGCTAGCAGGTACGAGCAGTACTTC

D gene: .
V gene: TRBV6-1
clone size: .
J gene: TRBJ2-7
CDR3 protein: CASSEGYEQYF
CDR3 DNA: TGTGCCAGCAGTGAAGGTTACGAGCAGTACTTC

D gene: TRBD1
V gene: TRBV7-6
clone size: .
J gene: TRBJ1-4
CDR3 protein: CASSLETGENEKLFF
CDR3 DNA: TGTGCCAGCAGCCTAGAGACAGGGGAGAATGAAAAACTGTTTTTT

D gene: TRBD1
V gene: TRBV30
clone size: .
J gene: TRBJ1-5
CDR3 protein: CAWSVVGQAKQPQHF
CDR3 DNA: TGTGCCTGGAGTGTGGTGGGACAGGCGAAGCAGCCCCAGCATTTT

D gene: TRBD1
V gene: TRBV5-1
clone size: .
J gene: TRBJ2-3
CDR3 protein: CASSLEGANTDTQYF
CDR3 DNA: TGCGCCAGCAGCTTGGAGGGGGCGAACACAGATACGCAGTATTTT

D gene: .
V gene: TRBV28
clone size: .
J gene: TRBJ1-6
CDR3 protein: CASSLSPKTSYNSPLHF
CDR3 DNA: TGTGCCAGCAGTTTATCTCCGAAAACCTCCTATAATTCACCCCTCCACTTT

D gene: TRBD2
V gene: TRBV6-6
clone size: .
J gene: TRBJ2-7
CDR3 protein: CASSYSLLSGSYEQYF
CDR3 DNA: TGTGCCAGCAGTTACTCGTTACTAAGCGGGAGCTACGAGCAGTACTTC

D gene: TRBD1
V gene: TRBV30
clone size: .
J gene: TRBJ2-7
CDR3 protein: CAWTSRGGVRHEQYF
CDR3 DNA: TGTGCCTGGACCTCCCGAGGGGGCGTGAGGCACGAGCAGTACTTC

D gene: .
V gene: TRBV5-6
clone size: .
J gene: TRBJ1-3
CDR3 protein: CASSLGTGNTIYF
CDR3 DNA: TGTGCCAGCAGCTTAGGGACCGGAAACACCATATATTTT

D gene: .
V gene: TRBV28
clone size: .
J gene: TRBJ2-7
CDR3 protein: CASSSPDLGRNYEQYF
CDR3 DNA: TGTGCCAGCAGTTCCCCCGATCTGGGTCGTAACTACGAGCAGTACTTC

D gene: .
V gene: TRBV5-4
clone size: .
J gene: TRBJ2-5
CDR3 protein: CASGGPQETQYF
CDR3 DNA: TGTGCCAGCGGGGGCCCCCAAGAGACCCAGTACTTC

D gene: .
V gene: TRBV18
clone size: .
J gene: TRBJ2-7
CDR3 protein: CASSPPLGFPLMEQYF
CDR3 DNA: TGTGCCAGCTCACCACCCTTGGGATTCCCACTGATGGAGCAGTACTTC

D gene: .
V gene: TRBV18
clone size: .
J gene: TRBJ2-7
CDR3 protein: CASSPLIEQYF
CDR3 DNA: TGTGCCAGCTCACCACTCATCGAGCAGTACTTC

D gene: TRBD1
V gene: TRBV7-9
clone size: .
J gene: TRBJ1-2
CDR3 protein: CASTPGQGAYGYTF
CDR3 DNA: TGTGCCAGCACCCCCGGACAGGGCGCCTATGGCTACACCTTC

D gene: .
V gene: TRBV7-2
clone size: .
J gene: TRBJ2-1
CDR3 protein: CASSLNLAPEQFF
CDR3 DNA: TGTGCCAGCAGCCTGAACCTAGCCCCTGAGCAGTTCTTC

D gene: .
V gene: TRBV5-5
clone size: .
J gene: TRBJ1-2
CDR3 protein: CASSIDPMRGYTF
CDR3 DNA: TGTGCCAGCAGCATTGACCCGATGCGGGGCTACACCTTC

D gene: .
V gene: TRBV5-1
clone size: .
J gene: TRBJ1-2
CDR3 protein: CASSFGGVGYTF
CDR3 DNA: TGCGCCAGCAGCTTCGGAGGGGTTGGCTACACCTTC

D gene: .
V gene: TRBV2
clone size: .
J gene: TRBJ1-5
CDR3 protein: CASSEQGMSNQPQHF
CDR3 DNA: TGTGCCAGCAGTGAACAGGGGATGAGCAATCAGCCCCAGCATTTT

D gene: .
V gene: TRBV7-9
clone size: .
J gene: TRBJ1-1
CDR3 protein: CASREQENTEAFF
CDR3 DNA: TGTGCCAGCAGGGAACAGGAGAACACTGAAGCTTTCTTT

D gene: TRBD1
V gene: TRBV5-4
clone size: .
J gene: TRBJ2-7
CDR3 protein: CASSLVGQGHSYEQYF
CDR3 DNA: TGTGCCAGCAGCTTGGTCGGACAGGGTCATTCCTACGAGCAGTACTTC

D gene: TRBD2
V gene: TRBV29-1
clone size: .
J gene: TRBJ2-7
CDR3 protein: CSVGEGSYEQYF
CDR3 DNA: TGCAGCGTTGGGGAGGGTAGCTACGAGCAGTACTTC

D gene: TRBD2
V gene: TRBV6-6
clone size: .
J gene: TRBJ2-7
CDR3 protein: CASSRTSGGYEQYF
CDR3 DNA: TGTGCCAGCAGCCGGACTAGCGGAGGCTACGAGCAGTACTTC

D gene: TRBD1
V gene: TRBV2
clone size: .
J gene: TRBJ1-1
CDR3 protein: CASRGQGATEAFF
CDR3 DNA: TGTGCCAGCAGGGGGCAGGGGGCTACTGAAGCTTTCTTT

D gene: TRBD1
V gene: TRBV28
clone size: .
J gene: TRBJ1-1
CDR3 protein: CASRGQGDTEAFF
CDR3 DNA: TGTGCCAGCAGAGGACAGGGAGACACTGAAGCTTTCTTT

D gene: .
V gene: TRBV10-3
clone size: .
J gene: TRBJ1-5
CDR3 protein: CAISVDGSNQPQHF
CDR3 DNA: TGTGCCATCAGTGTCGACGGTAGCAATCAGCCCCAGCATTTT

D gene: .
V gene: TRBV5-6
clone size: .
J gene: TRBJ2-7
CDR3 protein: CASSFRVDHEQYF
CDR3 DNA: TGTGCCAGCAGCTTCAGGGTAGACCACGAGCAGTACTTC

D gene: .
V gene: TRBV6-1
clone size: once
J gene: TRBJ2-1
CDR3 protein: CASKELSSSYNEQFF
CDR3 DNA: TGTGCCAGCAAGGAACTTTCGAGCTCCTACAATGAGCAGTTCTTC

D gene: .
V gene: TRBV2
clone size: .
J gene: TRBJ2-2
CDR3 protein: CASSEGALRNTGELFF
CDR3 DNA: TGTGCCAGCAGTGAGGGCGCCTTGAGGAACACCGGGGAGCTGTTTTTT

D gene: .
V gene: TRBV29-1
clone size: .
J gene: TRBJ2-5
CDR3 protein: CSVFRGGETQYF
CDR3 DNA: TGCAGCGTTTTCAGGGGCGGAGAGACCCAGTACTTC

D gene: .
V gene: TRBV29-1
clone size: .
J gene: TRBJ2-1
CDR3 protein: CSVPLSGYNEQFF
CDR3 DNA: TGCAGCGTGCCCCTCTCAGGCTACAATGAGCAGTTCTTC

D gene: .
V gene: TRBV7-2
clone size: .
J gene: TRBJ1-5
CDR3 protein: CASSLHRRGQPQHF
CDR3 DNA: TGTGCCAGCAGCTTACATAGAAGGGGACAGCCCCAGCATTTT

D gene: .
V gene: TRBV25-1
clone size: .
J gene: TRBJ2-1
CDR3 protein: CASSEAGSDNEQFF
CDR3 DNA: TGTGCCAGCAGTGAAGCCGGTTCGGACAATGAGCAGTTCTTC

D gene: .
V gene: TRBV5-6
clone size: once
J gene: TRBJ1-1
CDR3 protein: CASSFGQIINTEAFF
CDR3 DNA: TGTGCCAGCAGCTTCGGACAGATTATAAACACTGAAGCTTTCTTT

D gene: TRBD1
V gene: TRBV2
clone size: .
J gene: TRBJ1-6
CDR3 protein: CATQEQGSLQSPLHF
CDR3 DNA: TGTGCCACTCAAGAACAGGGGTCTTTACAATCACCCCTCCACTTT

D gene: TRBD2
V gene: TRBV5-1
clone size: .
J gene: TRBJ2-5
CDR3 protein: CASSPGTSGGAKETQYF
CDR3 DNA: TGCGCCAGCAGTCCCGGGACTAGCGGGGGGGCAAAAGAGACCCAGTACTTC

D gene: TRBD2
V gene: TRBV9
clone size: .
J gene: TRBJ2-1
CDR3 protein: CASSGSGTSGRSSYNEQFF
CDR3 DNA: TGTGCCAGCAGCGGCTCCGGGACTAGCGGGAGGAGCTCCTACAATGAGCAGTTCTTC